The 10 T cell receptor beta chains below all came from one sample that was sequenced in a study of control samples from healthy donors and cancer patients. Clones were read by immunoSEQ multiplex PCR, and TCRdb kept only the in-frame ones, dropping some. This sample has some 220,000 clones, with just under 95% found just once. Sequenced: blood. These receptors all stem from a man aged 45 to 65 in good health.

The chain links TRBV6-5 to TRBJ1-6; weak D call: TRBD1 (5 bases). The CDR3 runs to 14 residues. The germline V gene encodes CDR1 MNHEY and CDR2 SVGAGI. The V gene lost 6 bases and the J gene lost 7 bases, with 13 bases spanning the gap. The CDR3 bases are TGTGCCAGCAGCTGGGACGGTAGGAATTCACCCCTCCACTTT. It codes for CASSWDGRNSPLHF.

This clone has just one count. The chain recombines TRBV5-8 with TRBJ1-2; D not resolved. Germline V gene lookup returns CDR1 SGHTS and CDR2 YDEGEE. The CDR3 has 13 amino acids. With 1 base removed from V and 2 bases from J, the gap between germline ends came to 6 bases. The CDR3 region has the DNA TGTGCCAGCAGCTTGACGCAGAACTATGGCTACACCTTC. Protein sequence: CASSLTQNYGYTF. Based on the CDR3 plus reference TRBV5-8 and TRBJ1-2, the full variable domain is EAGVTQSPTHLIKTRGQQATLRCSPISGHTSVYWYQQALGLGLQFLLWYDEGEERNRGNFPPRFSGRQFPNYSSELNVNALELEDSALYLCASSLTQNYGYTFGSGTRLTVV.

The rearrangement uses TRBV21-1 and TRBJ2-5; the table assigns TRBD2, which was not confirmed against the DNA. TRBV21-1 is a pseudogene. The CDR3 sequence is 14 residues long. CDR3 nucleotides: TGTGCCAGCAGCAATGGGGGACTCAAAGAGACCCAGTACTTC. It is translated as CASSNGGLKETQYF.

This chain uses TRBV28 with TRBJ1-5; D not resolved. Germline V lookup: CDR1 MDHEN, CDR2 SYDVKM. The CDR3 has 14 residues. The germline V and J ends were trimmed by 2 bases and 2 bases, with 7 bases remaining between them. The chain's CDR3 is CASSLGSGNQPQHF. The CDR3 bases are TGTGCCAGCAGTTTAGGGTCGGGCAATCAGCCCCAGCATTTT.

The CDR3 bases are TGTGCCAGCAGTGAGGTCTCACAGGGGGGAATGTTGTTGGACACCATATATTTT. This codes for CASSEVSQGGMLLDTIYF. The gene calls are TRBV6-4 and TRBJ1-3; 8 nucleotides align to TRBD1. The germline gives CDR1 MRHNA, CDR2 SNTAGT. The J segment lost 8 bases and the V segment lost 3 bases, leaving 18 bases of the junction unmatched. CDR3 length: 18 residues.

The V and J genes are TRBV6-2 or TRBV6-3 and TRBJ1-1, with TRBD1 identical over 7 bases. The length of the CDR3 is 13 residues. Germline CDR1 is MNHEY and CDR2 is SVGEGT. Trimming cost V 6 bases and J 4 bases; bases outside gene matches: 5. This CDR3 reads CASSLSGGTEAFF. CDR3 nucleotides: TGTGCCAGCAGCTTATCAGGGGGCACTGAAGCTTTCTTT.

V is TRBV5-1 and J is TRBJ2-2; possibly TRBD2 for D (5 bases). V lost 3 bases and J lost 1, with 7 bases in between. The CDR3 runs to 14 residues. The germline gives CDR1 SGHRS, CDR2 YFSETQ. The DNA of the CDR3 is TGCGCCAGCAGCTCGAGCGGGAACACCGGGGAGCTGTTTTTT. Translating it yields CASSSSGNTGELFF.

This chain links TRBV19 with TRBJ2-7; TRBD1 matches at 7 bases. The V gene's germline CDR1 is LNHDA and CDR2 SQIVND (reference sequence). The CDR3 consists of 14 residues. J was trimmed by 0 bases and V by 7 bases; bases with no gene match: 6. DNA of the CDR3: TGTGCCAGTATGGCACAGGGGAGCTCCTACGAGCAGTACTTC. It codes for CASMAQGSSYEQYF.

The chain recombines TRBV9 with TRBJ1-2, with D perhaps matching TRBD1 (6 bases). Trimming took off 2 bases at V and 8 bases at J, with 10 bases between the two ends. CDR1 and CDR2 (germline): SGDLS, YYNGEE. CDR3 length equals 12 residues. The DNA of the CDR3 is TGTGCCAGCAGCGTCACAGGGCTGGGCTACACCTTC. Translating gives CASSVTGLGYTF.

This clone was recorded once. This chain uses TRBV5-1 with TRBJ2-5, with D perhaps matching TRBD1 or TRBD2 (5 bases each). V was pared by 6 bases and J by 5 bases, with 20 bases between. CDR1 is SGHRS and CDR2 is YFSETQ in the germline V gene. The CDR3 is 15 amino acids. CDR3 region: CASTSHPGTGETQYF. The CDR3, as DNA: TGCGCCAGCACTTCCCACCCAGGGACGGGGGAGACCCAGTACTTC.